The 8 T cell receptor beta chains listed next were all sequenced from one sample in a study of blood T cells in healthy people across ages. Alongside a J-beta primer mix, a sample-barcoded 5' primer served in a second PCR lasting roughly 6 to 11 cycles. TCRdb re-called the 5' RACE reads with MiXCR, one entry per CDR3 protein. The table has under 800,000 distinct CDR3 sequences, roughly 20% seen once. The sample consisted of blood. These receptors were collected from a man aged 70 or older in good health.

The chain links TRBV7-9 to TRBJ2-7; the D gene is possibly TRBD2 (6 bases). V lost 5 bases to trimming and J lost 5 bases, with 13 bases between them. The CDR3 runs 13 residues. Germline V CDR1 and CDR2: SEHNR, FQNEAQ (reference sequence). The CDR3 DNA follows: TGTGCCAGCAGCGCGTTGGAGGGCCACGAGCAGTACTTC. This codes for CASSALEGHEQYF.

The rearrangement uses TRBV5-1 and TRBJ1-4; maybe TRBD1 (6 bases). V lost 5 bases to trimming and J lost 3 bases, with 11 bases between them. Germline assignment: CDR1 SGHRS and CDR2 YFSETQ. The CDR3 has 14 residues. The CDR3 sequence is CASRRGQSNEKLFF. In nucleotides, the CDR3 is TGCGCCAGCAGGCGGGGGCAGTCTAATGAAAAACTGTTTTTT.

On this clonotype itself: The junction shows a germline mismatch at one end, possibly a read error. The chain couples TRBV10-3 to TRBJ2-7; 9 nucleotides match TRBD2. The CDR3 has 14 amino acids. Germline CDR1 reads ENHRY; CDR2 reads SYGVKD. The CDR3 sequence: CAISGTSDSYKQYF. The CDR3 DNA sequence: TGTGCCATCAGTGGGACTAGCGATTCCTACAAGCAGTACTTC.

This clonotype was found a few times. The rearrangement uses TRBV5-1 and TRBJ2-5; no clear D gene. The J call may be incorrect, as the DNA end agrees better with TRBJ2-1. There are 14 residues in the CDR3. Germline assignment: CDR1 SGHRS and CDR2 YFSETQ. The CDR3 here is CASSLSLEANEQFF. The CDR3 DNA sequence: TGCGCCAGCAGCTTGTCCCTAGAAGCCAATGAGCAGTTCTTC.

The chain combines TRBV3-1 with TRBJ2-1; TRBD1 is a possible D gene (5 bases). The end of the DNA aligns better with TRBJ2-5, so the J call may be wrong. The CDR3 spans 14 residues. CDR1 and CDR2 (germline): LGHDT, YNNKEL (reference sequence). CDR3 loop: CASSRGGKLETQYF. DNA for the CDR3: TGTGCCAGCAGCCGGGGCGGAAAATTGGAGACCCAGTACTTC.

The V and J genes are TRBV15 and TRBJ2-7; 7 bases map to TRBD2. The CDR3 extends over 13 amino acids. With V trimmed by 6 bases and J by 2 bases, 4 bases remained unmatched. The V gene's germline CDR1 is LNHNV and CDR2 YYDKDF (reference sequence). The CDR3 DNA reads as TGTGCCACCAGTCCAGCGGGAACCTACGAGCAGTACTTC. Protein: CATSPAGTYEQYF.

This clonotype turned up a few times. The chain recombines TRBV29-1 with TRBJ2-7; D is undetermined. V shed 5 bases and J shed 5 bases, with 16 bases lying between them. The germline V gene encodes CDR1 SQVTM and CDR2 ANQGSEA. The CDR3 extends over 13 amino acids. CDR3 nucleotide sequence: TGCAGCGTTAAGTCGGCGCTCTTCAACGAGCAGTACTTC. Protein sequence: CSVKSALFNEQYF.

This clonotype was seen a few times. The chain carries TRBV12-3 or TRBV12-4 and TRBJ2-2, with TRBD2 matching 8 bases. V gave up 1 base and J gave up 7 bases; unmatched junction bases: 5. The CDR3 has 15 amino acids. The CDR3 region is CASSLDGRADGELFF. The CDR3, as DNA: TGTGCCAGCAGTTTAGACGGGAGGGCCGACGGGGAGCTGTTTTTT.